This T cell receptor (beta chain) was captured in a study of blood T cells in healthy people across ages. The CDR3 is 12 residues long. Trimming left V 7 bases short and J 7 bases short, with 16 bases between. Germline values: CDR1 SQVTM, CDR2 ANQGSEA. With a J-beta primer mix and a sample-barcoded 5' primer, a second PCR ran about 7 to 11 cycles. A template-switch adaptor that had 12 random nucleotides put a tag on each cDNA molecule. Each CDR3 protein gets one entry after TCRdb re-called the 5' RACE reads with MiXCR. This sample has about 1 million distinct CDR3 sequences, with under 30% found just once. This clonotype was observed a single time. Another study also made use of these data, one on T cells of mothers and their children.

This sequence originates from a girl aged 2 to 9 in good health. The sequenced material came from blood. The rearrangement joins TRBV29-1 to TRBJ1-2; D remains unclear. The CDR3 loop is CSGMMQLGGYTF. The CDR3 DNA follows: TGCAGCGGAATGATGCAATTGGGTGGCTACACCTTC.